The clone carrying this T cell receptor beta chain was counted a few times. The antigen remains unidentified. There are 13 residues in the CDR3. Germline V lookup: CDR1 MNHEY, CDR2 SVGAGI. V shed 3 bases, J shed 4 bases, and the junction held 2 bases outside the gene matches. This sample was included in a study of T-cell memory formation after mild COVID-19. Study details: Clusters were largely donor specific.

After 5'RACE with constant-segment primers, TCR alpha and TCR beta cDNA libraries carrying sample barcodes and UMIs were obtained. Using its own MiXCR run on the 5' RACE reads, TCRdb lists one record per CDR3 protein. Here the sample spans fewer than 400,000 distinct CDR3 sequences, 13% being singletons. Study-wide results and limits: SARS-CoV-2 specificity of second-wave clones peaking day 37 was unconfirmed.

Sequenced input: PBMCs or a T cell subset sorted from them (not recorded which). J is TRBJ2-7 and V is TRBV6-5, with TRBD2 matching 8 bases. The source is a man aged 18 to 35 who had mild COVID-19 (a few samples of this study predate the infection). Cell type and time point are not known. In DNA form, the CDR3 reads TGTGCCAGCAGTTATAGCGGGGAGTACGAGCAGTACTTC. Translated: CASSYSGEYEQYF.